Sequencing of this T cell receptor beta chain was carried out in a study of cytomegalovirus exposure and HLA in healthy donors. Study-wide results and limits: Reportedly, diagnosis of cytomegalovirus status by the classifier showed high specificity and sensitivity.

In the case of this clone: Its target is unknown.

The PCR ran on 60 Vbeta and 13 Jbeta primers. Assay used: immunoSEQ multiplex PCR; TCRdb lists only in-frame clones, some missing. Of about 140,000 clones detected, roughly three quarters appear once; the ten largest clones hold approximately 15%. CDR1 and CDR2 (germline): MNHEY, SVGAGI. V was trimmed by 2 bases and J by 0 bases, leaving 13 bases between them. CDR3 length: 16 residues. The receptor's source is a woman in her thirties or forties in good health and CMV-seronegative. The gene calls are TRBV6-5 and TRBJ1-2; no definite D call. The specimen was PBMCs. The CDR3 loop is CASSYRSGIANYGYTF. CDR3 nucleotides: TGTGCCAGCAGTTACCGATCCGGGATAGCTAACTATGGCTACACCTTC.